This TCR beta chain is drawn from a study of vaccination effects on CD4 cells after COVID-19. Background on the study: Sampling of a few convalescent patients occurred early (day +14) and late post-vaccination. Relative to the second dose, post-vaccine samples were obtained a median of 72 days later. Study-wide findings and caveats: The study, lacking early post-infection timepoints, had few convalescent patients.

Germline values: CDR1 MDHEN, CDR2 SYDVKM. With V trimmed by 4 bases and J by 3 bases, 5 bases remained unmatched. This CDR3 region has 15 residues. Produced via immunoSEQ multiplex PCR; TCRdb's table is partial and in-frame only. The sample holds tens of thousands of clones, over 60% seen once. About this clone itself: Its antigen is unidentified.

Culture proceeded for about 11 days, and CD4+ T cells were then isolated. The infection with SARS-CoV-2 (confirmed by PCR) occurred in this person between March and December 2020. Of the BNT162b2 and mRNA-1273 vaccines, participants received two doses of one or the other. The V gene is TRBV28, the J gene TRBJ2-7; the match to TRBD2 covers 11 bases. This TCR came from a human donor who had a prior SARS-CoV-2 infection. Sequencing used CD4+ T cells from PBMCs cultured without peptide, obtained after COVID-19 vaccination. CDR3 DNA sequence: TGTGCCAGCAGTTCCCTAGCGGGGGGCTTCTACGAGCAGTACTTC. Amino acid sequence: CASSSLAGGFYEQYF.